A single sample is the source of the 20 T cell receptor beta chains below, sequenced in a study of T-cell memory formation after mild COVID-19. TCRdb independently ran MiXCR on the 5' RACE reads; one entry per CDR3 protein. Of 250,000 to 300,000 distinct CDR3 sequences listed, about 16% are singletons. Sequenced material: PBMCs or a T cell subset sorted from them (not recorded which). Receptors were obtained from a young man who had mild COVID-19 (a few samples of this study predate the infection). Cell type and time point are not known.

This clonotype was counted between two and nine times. This CDR3 is CASSNTDANTGELFF. CDR3 coding DNA: TGCGCCAGCAGCAATACAGACGCGAACACCGGGGAGCTGTTTTTT. The chain carries TRBV5-1 and TRBJ2-2; no clear D gene. V lost 4 bases, J lost 0 bases, and 10 bases lay in between. The CDR3 contains 15 residues. Per germline, CDR1 SGHRS and CDR2 YFSETQ.

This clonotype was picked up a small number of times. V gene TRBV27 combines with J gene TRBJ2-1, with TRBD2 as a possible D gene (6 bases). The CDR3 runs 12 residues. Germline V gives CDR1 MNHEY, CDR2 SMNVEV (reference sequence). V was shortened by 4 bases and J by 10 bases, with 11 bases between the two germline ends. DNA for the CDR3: TGTGCCAGCAGTTCGGGACTTGGGGAGCAGTTCTTC. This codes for CASSSGLGEQFF.

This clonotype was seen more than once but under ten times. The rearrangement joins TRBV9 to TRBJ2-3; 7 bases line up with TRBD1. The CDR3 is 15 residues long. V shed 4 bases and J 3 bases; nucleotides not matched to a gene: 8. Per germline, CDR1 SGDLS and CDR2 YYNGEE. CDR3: CASSSYRGETDTQYF. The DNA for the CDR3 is TGTGCCAGCAGCTCGTACAGGGGAGAAACAGATACGCAGTATTTT.

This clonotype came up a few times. The CDR3 nucleotides read TGCAGTGCTGGGCCCTTATTAGTGGGGGGAACCCAGTACTTC. Encoded protein: CSAGPLLVGGTQYF. This chain joins TRBV20-1 and TRBJ2-5; TRBD2 might be the D (6 bases). CDR1 and CDR2 (germline): DFQATT, SNEGSKA (reference sequence). The V end was cut by 5 bases, the J end by 8 bases, with 21 bases between. This CDR3 is built from 14 residues.

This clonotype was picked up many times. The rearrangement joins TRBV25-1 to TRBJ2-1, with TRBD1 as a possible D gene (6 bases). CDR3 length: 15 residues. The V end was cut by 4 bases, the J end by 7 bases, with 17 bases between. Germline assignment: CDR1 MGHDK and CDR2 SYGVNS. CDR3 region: CASSAAPGDRNEQFF. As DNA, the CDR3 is TGTGCCAGCAGTGCCGCACCAGGGGATCGGAATGAGCAGTTCTTC.

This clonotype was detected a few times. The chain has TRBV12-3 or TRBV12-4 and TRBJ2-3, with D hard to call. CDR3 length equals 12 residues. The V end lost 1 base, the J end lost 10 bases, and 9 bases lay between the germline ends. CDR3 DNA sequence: TGTGCCAGCAGTTTAGGCCCGGGTGCGCAGTATTTT. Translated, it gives CASSLGPGAQYF.

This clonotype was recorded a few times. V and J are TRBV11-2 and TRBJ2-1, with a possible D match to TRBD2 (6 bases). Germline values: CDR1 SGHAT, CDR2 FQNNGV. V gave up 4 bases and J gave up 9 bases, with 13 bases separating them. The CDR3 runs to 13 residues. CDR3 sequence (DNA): TGTGCCAGCAGCTCCGGAGGGGCCCGTGAGCAGTTCTTC. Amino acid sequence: CASSSGGAREQFF.

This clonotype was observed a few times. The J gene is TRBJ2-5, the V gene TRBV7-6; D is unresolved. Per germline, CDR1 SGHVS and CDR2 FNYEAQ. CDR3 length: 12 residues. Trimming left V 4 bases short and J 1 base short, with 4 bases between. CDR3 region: CASSSTQETQYF. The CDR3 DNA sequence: TGTGCCAGCAGCTCAACCCAAGAGACCCAGTACTTC.

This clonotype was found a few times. Here the CDR3 DNA reads TGTGCCAGCAGCTTTAAGGAGTTGGAGCCCCAGCATTTT. Its protein is CASSFKELEPQHF. V and J are TRBV7-6 and TRBJ1-5; D is undetermined. CDR3 length: 13 residues. Trimming took 3 bases from V and 8 from J, leaving 11 bases between them. CDR1 is SGHVS, CDR2 FNYEAQ, per germline.

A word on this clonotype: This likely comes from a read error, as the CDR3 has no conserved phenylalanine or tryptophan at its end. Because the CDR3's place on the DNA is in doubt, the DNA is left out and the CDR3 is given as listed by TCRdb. The CDR3 loop reads CASETEII. The chain carries TRBV6-4 and TRBJ1-3. The germline gives CDR1 MRHNA, CDR2 SNTAGT. The CDR3 comprises 8 residues, both ends counted.

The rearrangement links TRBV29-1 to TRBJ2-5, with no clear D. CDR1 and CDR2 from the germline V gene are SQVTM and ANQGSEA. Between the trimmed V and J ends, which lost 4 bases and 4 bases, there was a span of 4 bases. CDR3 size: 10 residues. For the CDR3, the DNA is TGCAGCGTTGGCCTAGAGACCCAGTACTTC. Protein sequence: CSVGLETQYF.

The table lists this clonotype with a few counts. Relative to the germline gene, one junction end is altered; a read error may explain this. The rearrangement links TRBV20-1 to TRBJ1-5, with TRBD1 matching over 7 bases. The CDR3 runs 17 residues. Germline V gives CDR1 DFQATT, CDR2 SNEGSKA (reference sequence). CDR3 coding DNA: TGCAGTGCCAGAGGGACAGCTCCGTATCAGATCCATCAGCCCCAGCATTTT. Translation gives CSARGTAPYQIHQPQHF.

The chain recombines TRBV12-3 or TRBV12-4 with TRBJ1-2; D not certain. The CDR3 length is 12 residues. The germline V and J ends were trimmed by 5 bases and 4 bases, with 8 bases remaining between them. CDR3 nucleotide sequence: TGTGCCAGCAGTGGGCCCTTCTATGGCTACACCTTC. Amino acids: CASSGPFYGYTF.

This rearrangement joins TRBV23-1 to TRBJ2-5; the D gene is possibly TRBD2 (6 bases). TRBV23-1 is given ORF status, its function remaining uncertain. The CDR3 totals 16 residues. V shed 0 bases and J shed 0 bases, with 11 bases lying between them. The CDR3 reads CASSQSSLAYQETQYF. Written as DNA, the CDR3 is TGCGCCAGCAGTCAATCGTCTCTAGCGTACCAAGAGACCCAGTACTTC.

DNA for the CDR3: TGTGCCAGCAGCCGCGATAGCGGGGGGCTTACCGAGCAGTACTTC. Its translation is CASSRDSGGLTEQYF. The genes are TRBV7-6 and TRBJ2-7; 10 nucleotides line up with TRBD2. V trimming: 5 bases; J trimming: 6 bases; junction bases outside the gene matches: 10. CDR3 size: 15 residues. The germline gives CDR1 SGHVS, CDR2 FNYEAQ. The full variable domain, with the rest looked up from reference TRBV7-6 and TRBJ2-7, is GAGVSQSPRYKVTKRGQDVALRCDPISGHVSLYWYRQALGQGPEFLTYFNYEAQQDKSGLPNDRFSAERPEGSISTLTIQRTEQRDSAMYRCASSRDSGGLTEQYFGPGTRLTVT.

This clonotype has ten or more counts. This CDR3 reads CASSQETSGGTDTQYF. The DNA of the CDR3 is TGCGCCAGCAGCCAAGAAACTAGCGGAGGCACAGATACGCAGTATTTT. The rearrangement uses TRBV4-3 and TRBJ2-3, with 8 bases that match TRBD2. The germline V gene has CDR1 LGHNA and CDR2 YSLEER. This CDR3 has 16 amino acids. The J segment lost 1 base and the V segment lost 0 bases, leaving 3 bases of the junction unmatched.

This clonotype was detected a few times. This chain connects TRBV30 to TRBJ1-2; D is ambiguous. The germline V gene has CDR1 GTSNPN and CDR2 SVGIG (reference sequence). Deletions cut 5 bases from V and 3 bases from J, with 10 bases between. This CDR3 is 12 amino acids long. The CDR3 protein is CAWAGWDYGYTF. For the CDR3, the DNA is TGTGCCTGGGCCGGATGGGACTATGGCTACACCTTC.

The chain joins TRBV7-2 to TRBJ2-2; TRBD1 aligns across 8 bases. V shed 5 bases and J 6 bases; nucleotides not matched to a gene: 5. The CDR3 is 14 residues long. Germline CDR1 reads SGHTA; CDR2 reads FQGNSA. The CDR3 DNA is TGTGCCAGCAGCCGGACAGGGTCGGCCGGGGAGCTGTTTTTT. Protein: CASSRTGSAGELFF.

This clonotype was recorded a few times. The CDR3 DNA follows: TGCGCCAGCAGAACGGGGGCCGGGGACAATGAGCAGTTCTTC. Translating gives CASRTGAGDNEQFF. The rearrangement uses TRBV5-1 and TRBJ2-1, with D tentatively TRBD1 or TRBD2 (6 bases each). Germline-derived CDR1 and CDR2 are SGHRS and YFSETQ. The length of the CDR3 is 14 residues. V was shortened by 5 bases and J by 5 bases, with 14 bases between the two germline ends.

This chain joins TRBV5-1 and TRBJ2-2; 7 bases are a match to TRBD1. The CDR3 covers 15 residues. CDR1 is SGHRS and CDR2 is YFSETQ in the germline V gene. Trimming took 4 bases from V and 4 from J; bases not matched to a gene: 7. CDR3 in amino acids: CASSLPTGSTGELFF. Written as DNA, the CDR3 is TGCGCCAGCAGCCTACCGACAGGGAGCACCGGGGAGCTGTTTTTT.